The 14 T cell receptor beta chains given below trace back to one sample, sequenced in a study of spatial heterogeneity in lung cancer. Using its own MiXCR run on the 5' RACE reads, TCRdb lists one record per CDR3 protein. The repertoire includes approximately 56,000 distinct CDR3 sequences, less than 9% of them detected once, and about a third sits in the top ten. Time point meaning: blood at routine non-recurrence follow-up after resection. Sequencing covered unsorted whole RNA taken from tumor, nontumor lung or frozen PBMC. The sequenced sample was PBMCs, obtained at follow-up. These receptors were collected from a female donor with early-stage non-small cell lung cancer.

This clonotype was observed a handful of times. Relative to the germline gene, one junction end is altered; a read error may explain this. The chain uses TRBV6-2 or TRBV6-3 and TRBJ1-2, with 9 positions matching TRBD1. Germline values: CDR1 MNHEY, CDR2 SVGEGT. The CDR3 extends over 12 amino acids. In DNA form, the CDR3 reads TGTGCCAGCAGTTACACCCCGGGACAGGGCAACTTC. Its translation: CASSYTPGQGNF.

This clonotype showed up just a few times. The V gene is TRBV7-9, the J gene TRBJ1-5; D perhaps matches TRBD1 (5 bases). The germline V gene has CDR1 SEHNR and CDR2 FQNEAQ (reference sequence). The CDR3 spans 13 residues. V gave up 4 bases and J gave up 7 bases, with 11 bases separating them. The chain's CDR3 is CASSSLGGQPQHF. The CDR3, as DNA: TGTGCCAGCAGCTCCCTCGGGGGACAGCCCCAGCATTTT.

Only a few counts were recorded for this clonotype. The chain couples TRBV19 to TRBJ1-5; 7 bases agree with TRBD1. The CDR3 contains 14 residues. Unmatched junction bases numbered 4, after V lost 3 bases and J lost 5 bases. From germline, CDR1 is LNHDA and CDR2 SQIVND (reference sequence). CDR3 in amino acids: CASSMEQGYQPQHF. The CDR3 coding sequence is TGTGCCAGTAGTATGGAACAGGGGTATCAGCCCCAGCATTTT.

This clonotype appeared many times. In DNA form, the CDR3 reads TGCGCCAGCAGCTTGGGCGGGAATCGGAACTATGGCTACACCTTC. It is translated as CASSLGGNRNYGYTF. V is TRBV5-1 and J is TRBJ1-2; D unclear. The CDR3 has 15 amino acids. CDR1 SGHRS and CDR2 YFSETQ come from the germline V gene. Between the trimmed V and J ends, which lost 0 bases and 2 bases, there was a span of 11 bases.

The gene calls are TRBV7-9 and TRBJ2-7; D tentatively fits TRBD1 or TRBD2 (6 bases each). The V gene's germline CDR1 is SEHNR and CDR2 FQNEAQ (reference sequence). Trimming took 8 bases from V and 2 from J, leaving 16 bases between them. This CDR3 is built from 14 residues. The CDR3: CASPPGEAPYEQYF. As DNA, the CDR3 is TGTGCCAGCCCCCCAGGGGAGGCCCCCTACGAGCAGTACTTC.

This clonotype was detected ten times or more. V gene TRBV20-1 combines with J gene TRBJ2-7, with D maybe TRBD1 (5 bases). CDR1 is DFQATT and CDR2 is SNEGSKA in the germline V gene (reference sequence). V lost 3 bases to trimming and J lost 6 bases, with 9 bases between them. The CDR3 runs to 11 residues. CDR3 sequence reads: CSASRQSEQYF. CDR3 DNA sequence: TGCAGTGCTAGCAGACAGTCCGAGCAGTACTTC.

This clonotype was seen at least ten times. This rearrangement joins TRBV7-2 to TRBJ2-5; TRBD2 might be the D (7 bases). The CDR3 has 17 residues. The germline V gene has CDR1 SGHTA and CDR2 FQGNSA. Trimming shortened V by 1 base and J by 1 base, and 16 bases separated the two germline ends. CDR3: CASSLVGTREGQETQYF. In DNA form, the CDR3 reads TGTGCCAGCAGCTTAGTAGGGACAAGGGAGGGCCAAGAGACCCAGTACTTC.

This clonotype was counted at least ten times. J is TRBJ2-3 and V is TRBV5-1; D assignment may be TRBD1 or TRBD2 (5 bases each). Trimming shortened V by 7 bases and J by 2 bases, and 17 bases separated the two germline ends. The CDR3 is made up of 15 amino acids. Germline V gene sequence: CDR1 SGHRS, CDR2 YFSETQ. The CDR3 nucleotides read TGCGCCAGCGGTGGTACCCTGGGGGACACAGATACGCAGTATTTT. This sequence encodes CASGGTLGDTDTQYF.

V gene TRBV12-5 combines with J gene TRBJ1-5; 11 bases are a match to TRBD1. The CDR3 consists of 16 residues. CDR1 and CDR2 (germline): LGHNT, FRNRAP. V was clipped by 1 base and J by 10 bases; unmatched bases: 9. In nucleotides, the CDR3 is TGTGCTAGTGGTTTGGCCCCCGGGACAGGGGGAATTCCCCAGCATTTT. Encoded protein: CASGLAPGTGGIPQHF.

This clonotype was picked up many times. J is TRBJ2-1 and V is TRBV20-1; TRBD2 aligns across 7 bases. Germline CDR1 and CDR2: DFQATT and SNEGSKA (reference sequence). CDR3 size: 15 residues. V was clipped by 0 bases and J by 2 bases; unmatched bases: 4. The CDR3 sequence: CSARDGGTTYNEQFF. CDR3 coding DNA: TGCAGTGCTAGAGACGGGGGGACGACCTACAATGAGCAGTTCTTC.

This clonotype showed up many times. The chain is built from TRBV4-1 and TRBJ2-2, with 9 positions matching TRBD2. CDR1 and CDR2 from the germline V gene are MGHRA and YSYEKL. The trim removed 1 base at V and 9 bases at J, leaving 15 bases unmatched. CDR3 size: 18 residues. CDR3 DNA: TGCGCCAGCAGCCAAGCGGTTTCATGGCGGGGGGGCATGAGGGAGCTGTTTTTT. It translates to CASSQAVSWRGGMRELFF.

This clonotype has only a few counts. This chain links TRBV7-2 with TRBJ1-1; D not resolved. Germline values: CDR1 SGHTA, CDR2 FQGNSA. Trimming cost V 8 bases and J 1 base, with 5 bases left between them. CDR3 size: 11 residues. CDR3 in amino acids: CASLKNTEAFF. The CDR3 DNA is TGTGCCAGCTTGAAGAACACTGAAGCTTTCTTT.

This clonotype came up many times. This chain uses TRBV5-5 with TRBJ2-1; TRBD2 matches at 10 bases. Unmatched junction bases numbered 8, after V lost 4 bases and J lost 4 bases. Per germline, CDR1 SGHKS and CDR2 YYEKEE (reference sequence). The CDR3 extends over 16 amino acids. The CDR3 here is CASSVPSGGLYNEQFF. The CDR3 bases are TGTGCCAGCAGCGTACCTAGCGGGGGCCTATACAATGAGCAGTTCTTC. Full variable domain (rest looked up from reference TRBV5-5 and TRBJ2-1): DAGVTQSPTHLIKTRGQQVTLRCSPISGHKSVSWYQQVLGQGPQFIFQYYEKEERGRGNFPDRFSARQFPNYSSELNVNALLLGDSALYLCASSVPSGGLYNEQFFGPGTRLTVL.

This clonotype was recorded many times. The V and J genes are TRBV24-1 and TRBJ2-2, with 7 bases identical to TRBD1. Trimming took 8 bases from V and 0 from J; bases not matched to a gene: 2. Germline values: CDR1 KGHDR, CDR2 SFDVKD. The CDR3 runs to 14 residues. CDR3 protein: CATTDRSNTGELFF. The CDR3 DNA reads TGTGCCACCACGGACAGGTCGAACACCGGGGAGCTGTTTTTT.